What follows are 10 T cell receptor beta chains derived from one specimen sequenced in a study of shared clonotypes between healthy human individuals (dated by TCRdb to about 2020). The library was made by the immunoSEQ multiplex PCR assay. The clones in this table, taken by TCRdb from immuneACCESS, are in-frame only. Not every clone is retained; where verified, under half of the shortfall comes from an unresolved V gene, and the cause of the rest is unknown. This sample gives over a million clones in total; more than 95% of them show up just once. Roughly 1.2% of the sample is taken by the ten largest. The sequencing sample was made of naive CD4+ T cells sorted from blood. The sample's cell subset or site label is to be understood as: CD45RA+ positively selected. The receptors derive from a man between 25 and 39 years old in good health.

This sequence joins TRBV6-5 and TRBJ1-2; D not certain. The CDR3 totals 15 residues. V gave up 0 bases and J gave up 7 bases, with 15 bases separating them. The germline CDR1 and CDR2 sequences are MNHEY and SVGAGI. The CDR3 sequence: CASSYSSARGGGYTF. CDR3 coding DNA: TGTGCCAGCAGTTACTCGAGCGCCAGAGGCGGTGGCTACACCTTC.

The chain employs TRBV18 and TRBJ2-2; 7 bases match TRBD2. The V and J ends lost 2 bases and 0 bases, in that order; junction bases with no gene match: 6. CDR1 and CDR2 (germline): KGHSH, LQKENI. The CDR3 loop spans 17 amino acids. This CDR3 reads CASSPLAGASNTGELFF. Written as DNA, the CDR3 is TGTGCCAGCTCACCATTGGCGGGAGCTTCGAACACCGGGGAGCTGTTTTTT.

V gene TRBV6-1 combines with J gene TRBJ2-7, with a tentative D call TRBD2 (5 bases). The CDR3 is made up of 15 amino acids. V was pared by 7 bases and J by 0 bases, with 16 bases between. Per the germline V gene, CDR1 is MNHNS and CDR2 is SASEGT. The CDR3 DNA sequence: TGTGCCAGCAACCCAGCGAGGGCCCACTCCTACGAGCAGTACTTC. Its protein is CASNPARAHSYEQYF.

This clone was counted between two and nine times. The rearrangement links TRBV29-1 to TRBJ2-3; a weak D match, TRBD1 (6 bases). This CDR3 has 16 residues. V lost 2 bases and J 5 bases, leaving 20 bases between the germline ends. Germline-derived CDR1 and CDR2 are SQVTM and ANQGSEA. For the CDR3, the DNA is TGCAGCGTTGAAATCAGGGGCGTAGTCATAGGAGATACGCAGTATTTT. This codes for CSVEIRGVVIGDTQYF.

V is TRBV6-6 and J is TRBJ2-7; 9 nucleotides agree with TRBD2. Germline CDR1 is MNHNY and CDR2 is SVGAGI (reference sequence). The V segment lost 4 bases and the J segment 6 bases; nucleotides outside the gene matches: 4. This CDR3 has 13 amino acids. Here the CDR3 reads CASSWGLAGEQYF. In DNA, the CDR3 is TGTGCCAGCAGTTGGGGACTAGCTGGCGAGCAGTACTTC.

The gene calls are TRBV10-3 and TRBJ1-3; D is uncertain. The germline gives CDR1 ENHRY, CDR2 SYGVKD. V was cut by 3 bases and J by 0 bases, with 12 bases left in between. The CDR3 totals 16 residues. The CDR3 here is CAISEYWRPSGNTIYF. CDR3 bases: TGTGCCATCAGTGAATATTGGAGACCCTCTGGAAACACCATATATTTT.

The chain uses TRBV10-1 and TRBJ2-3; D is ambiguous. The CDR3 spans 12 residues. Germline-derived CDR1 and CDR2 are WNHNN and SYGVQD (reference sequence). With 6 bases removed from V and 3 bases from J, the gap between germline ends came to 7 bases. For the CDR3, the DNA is TGCGCCAGCAGCAGAGGTACAGATACGCAGTATTTT. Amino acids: CASSRGTDTQYF.

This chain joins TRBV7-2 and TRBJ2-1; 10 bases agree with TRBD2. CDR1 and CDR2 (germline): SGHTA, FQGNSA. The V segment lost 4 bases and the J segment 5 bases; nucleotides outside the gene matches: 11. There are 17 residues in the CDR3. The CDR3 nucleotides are TGTGCCAGCAGCTCAAGGCCTCTAGCGGGAGCCCACAATGAGCAGTTCTTC. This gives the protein CASSSRPLAGAHNEQFF.

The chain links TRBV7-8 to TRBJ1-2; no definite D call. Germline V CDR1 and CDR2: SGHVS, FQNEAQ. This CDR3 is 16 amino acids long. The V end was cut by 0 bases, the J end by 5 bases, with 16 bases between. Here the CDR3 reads CASSLALGRRMYGYTF. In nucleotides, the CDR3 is TGTGCCAGCAGCTTAGCGCTCGGCAGGCGGATGTATGGCTACACCTTC.

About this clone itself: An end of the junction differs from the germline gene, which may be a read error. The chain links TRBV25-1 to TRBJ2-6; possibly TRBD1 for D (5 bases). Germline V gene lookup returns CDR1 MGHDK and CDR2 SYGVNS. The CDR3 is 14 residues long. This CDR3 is CATSRGYGANVLTF. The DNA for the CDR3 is TGTGCCACCAGTAGGGGTTACGGGGCCAACGTCCTGACTTTC. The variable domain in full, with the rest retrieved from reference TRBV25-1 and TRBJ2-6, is EADIYQTPRYLVIGTGKKITLECSQTMGHDKMYWYQQDPGMELHLIHYSYGVNSTEKGDLSSESTVSRIRTEHFPLTLESARPSHTSQYLCATSRGYGANVLTFGAGSRLTVL.